This T cell receptor (beta chain) was identified in a study of siplizumab effects on memory and regulatory T cells. Study-wide results and caveats: Naive versus memory phenotype went unassigned for roughly 75-95% of proliferating CD4+ or CD8+ clones. Siplizumab produced a significant drop in alloreactive sequences attributable to unstimulated CD4+ memory cells.

Here immunoSEQ multiplex PCR was the method, and the copy in TCRdb shows in-frame clones only, minus some. Of 85,000 to 130,000 clones in the sample, around 90% were seen once. Points on this clone: What it binds is not known.

With 1 base removed from V and 0 bases from J, the gap between germline ends came to 8 bases. CDR1 and CDR2 from the germline V gene are SGHTA and FQGTGA. CDR3 size: 15 residues. V gene TRBV7-3 combines with J gene TRBJ2-3; D not resolved. The sequenced material came from Tregs sorted from blood. The receptor comes from a human donor in good health. The CDR3 spells CASSLMGGSTDTQYF. CDR3 DNA: TGTGCCAGCAGCTTAATGGGTGGGAGCACAGATACGCAGTATTTT.